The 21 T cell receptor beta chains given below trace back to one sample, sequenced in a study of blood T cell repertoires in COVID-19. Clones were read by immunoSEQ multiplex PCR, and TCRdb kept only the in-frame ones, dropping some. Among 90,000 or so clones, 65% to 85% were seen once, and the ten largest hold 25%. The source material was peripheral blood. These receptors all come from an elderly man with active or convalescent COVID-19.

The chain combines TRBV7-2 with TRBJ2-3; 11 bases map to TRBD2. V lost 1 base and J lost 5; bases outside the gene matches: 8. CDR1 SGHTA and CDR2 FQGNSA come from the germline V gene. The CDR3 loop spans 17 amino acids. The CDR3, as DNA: TGTGCCAGCAGCTTAGTTGTAGCGGGGGGGCCGGGAGATACGCAGTATTTT. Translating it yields CASSLVVAGGPGDTQYF.

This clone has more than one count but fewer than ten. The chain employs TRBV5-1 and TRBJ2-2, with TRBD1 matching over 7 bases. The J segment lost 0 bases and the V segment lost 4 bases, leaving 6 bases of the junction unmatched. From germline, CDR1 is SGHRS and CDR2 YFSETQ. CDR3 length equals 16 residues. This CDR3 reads CASSIKQGTNTGELFF. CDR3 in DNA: TGCGCCAGCAGCATAAAACAGGGGACGAACACCGGGGAGCTGTTTTTT.

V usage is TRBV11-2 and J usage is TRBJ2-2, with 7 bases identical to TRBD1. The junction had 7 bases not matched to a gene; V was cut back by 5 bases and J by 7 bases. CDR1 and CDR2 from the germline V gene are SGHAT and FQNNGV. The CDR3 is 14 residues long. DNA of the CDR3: TGTGCCAGCAGCGAACAGGGGTCCGGCGGGGAGCTGTTTTTT. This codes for CASSEQGSGGELFF.

The CDR3 nucleotides are TGTGCCTGGAGTGTAGACAGGGCTGTTCCACCCCTCCACTTT. Its translation: CAWSVDRAVPPLHF. This sequence joins TRBV30 and TRBJ1-6, with TRBD1 identical over 7 bases. The CDR3 extends over 14 amino acids. Trimming took 0 bases from V and 11 from J; bases not matched to a gene: 7. Germline V lookup: CDR1 GTSNPN, CDR2 SVGIG (reference sequence).

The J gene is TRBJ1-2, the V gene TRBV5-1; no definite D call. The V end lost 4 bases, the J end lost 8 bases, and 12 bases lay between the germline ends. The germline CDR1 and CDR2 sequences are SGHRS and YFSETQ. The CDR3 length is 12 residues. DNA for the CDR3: TGCGCCAGCAGCGCGCGGGCTGGAGGCTACACCTTC. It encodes CASSARAGGYTF.

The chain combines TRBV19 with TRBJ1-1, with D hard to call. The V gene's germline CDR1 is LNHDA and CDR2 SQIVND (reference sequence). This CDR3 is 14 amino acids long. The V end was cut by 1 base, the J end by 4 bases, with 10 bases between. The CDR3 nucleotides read TGTGCCAGTAGTATAGTTGTCAGTATCACTGAAGCTTTCTTT. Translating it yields CASSIVVSITEAFF.

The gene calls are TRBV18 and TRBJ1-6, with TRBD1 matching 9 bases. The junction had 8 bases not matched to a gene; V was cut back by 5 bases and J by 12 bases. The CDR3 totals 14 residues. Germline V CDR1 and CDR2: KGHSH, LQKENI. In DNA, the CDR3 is TGTGCCAGCTCAGATTCCGGGACAGGGAAACCCCTCCACTTT. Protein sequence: CASSDSGTGKPLHF.

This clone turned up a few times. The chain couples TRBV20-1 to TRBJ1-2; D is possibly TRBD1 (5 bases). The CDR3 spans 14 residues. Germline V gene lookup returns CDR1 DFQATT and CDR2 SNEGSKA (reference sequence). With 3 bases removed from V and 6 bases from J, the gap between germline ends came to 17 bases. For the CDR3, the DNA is TGCAGTGCTAGTAGGGGAGGCCAGGACGATGGCTACACCTTC. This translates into CSASRGGQDDGYTF.

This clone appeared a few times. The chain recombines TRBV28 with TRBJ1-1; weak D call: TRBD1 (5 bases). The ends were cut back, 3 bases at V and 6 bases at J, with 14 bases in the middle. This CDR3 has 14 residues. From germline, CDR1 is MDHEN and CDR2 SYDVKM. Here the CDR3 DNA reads TGTGCCAGCAGTTTGGGGTCAGGGTTACCTGAAGCTTTCTTT. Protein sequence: CASSLGSGLPEAFF.

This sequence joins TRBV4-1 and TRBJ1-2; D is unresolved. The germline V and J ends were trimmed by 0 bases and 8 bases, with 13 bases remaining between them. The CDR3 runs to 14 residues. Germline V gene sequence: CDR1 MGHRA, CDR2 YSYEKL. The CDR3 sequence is CASSQDPEPSGYTF. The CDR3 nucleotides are TGCGCCAGCAGCCAAGACCCAGAACCATCGGGCTACACCTTC.

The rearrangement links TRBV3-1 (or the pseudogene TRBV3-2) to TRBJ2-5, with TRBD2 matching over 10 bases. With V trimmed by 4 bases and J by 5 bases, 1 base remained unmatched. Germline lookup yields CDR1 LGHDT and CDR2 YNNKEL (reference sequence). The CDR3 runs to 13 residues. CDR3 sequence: CASSPGLAETQYF. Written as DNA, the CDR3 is TGTGCCAGCAGCCCGGGACTAGCGGAGACCCAGTACTTC.

The CDR3 region is CASSPGLGTQYF. CDR3 coding DNA: TGTGCCAGTAGTCCCGGACTTGGGACGCAGTATTTT. V gene TRBV19 combines with J gene TRBJ2-3; D is perhaps TRBD2 (5 bases). V shed 5 bases and J shed 9 bases, with 12 bases lying between them. This CDR3 is 12 amino acids long. In germline, CDR1 is LNHDA, CDR2 SQIVND (reference sequence).

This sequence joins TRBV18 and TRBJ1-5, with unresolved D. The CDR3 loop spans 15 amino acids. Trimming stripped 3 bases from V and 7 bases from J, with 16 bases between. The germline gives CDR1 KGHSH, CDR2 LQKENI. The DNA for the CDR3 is TGTGCCAGCTCACCGCGAACTGGCTCGGGGCAGCCCCAGCATTTT. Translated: CASSPRTGSGQPQHF.

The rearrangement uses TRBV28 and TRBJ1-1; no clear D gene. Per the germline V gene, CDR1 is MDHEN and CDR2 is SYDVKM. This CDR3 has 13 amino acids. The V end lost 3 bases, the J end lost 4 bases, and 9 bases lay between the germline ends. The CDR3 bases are TGTGCCAGCAGTTTGATGGGGAGCACTGAAGCTTTCTTT. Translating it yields CASSLMGSTEAFF. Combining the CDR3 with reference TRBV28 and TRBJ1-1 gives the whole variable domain DVKVTQSSRYLVKRTGEKVFLECVQDMDHENMFWYRQDPGLGLRLIYFSYDVKMKEKGDIPEGYSVSREKKERFSLILESASTNQTSMYLCASSLMGSTEAFFGQGTRLTVV.

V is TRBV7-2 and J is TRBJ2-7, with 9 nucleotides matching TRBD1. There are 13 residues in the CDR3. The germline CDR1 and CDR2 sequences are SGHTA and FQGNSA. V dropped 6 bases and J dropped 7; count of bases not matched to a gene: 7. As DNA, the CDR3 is TGTGCCAGCAGTCGGACAGGGGATCGAGAGCAGTACTTC. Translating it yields CASSRTGDREQYF. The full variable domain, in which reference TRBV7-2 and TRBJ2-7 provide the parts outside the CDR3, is GAGVSQSPSNKVTEKGKDVELRCDPISGHTALYWYRQSLGQGLEFLIYFQGNSAPDKSGLPSDRFSAERTGGSVSTLTIQRTQQEDSAVYLCASSRTGDREQYFGPGTRLTVT.

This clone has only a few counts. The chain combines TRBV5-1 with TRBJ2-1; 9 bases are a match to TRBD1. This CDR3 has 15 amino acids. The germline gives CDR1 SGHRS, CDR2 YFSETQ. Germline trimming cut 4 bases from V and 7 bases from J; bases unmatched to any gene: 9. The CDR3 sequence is CASSATGQGTNEQFF. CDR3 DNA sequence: TGCGCCAGCAGCGCCACGGGACAGGGTACGAATGAGCAGTTCTTC.

The CDR3 is CASSSGTGEFRGNTIYF. The CDR3 DNA reads TGTGCCAGCAGCTCCGGGACAGGGGAATTCCGGGGAAACACCATATATTTT. The chain uses TRBV5-8 and TRBJ1-3; the match to TRBD1 covers 10 bases. Germline V lookup: CDR1 SGHTS, CDR2 YDEGEE. This CDR3 has 17 residues. V trimming: 3 bases; J trimming: 4 bases; junction bases outside the gene matches: 10.

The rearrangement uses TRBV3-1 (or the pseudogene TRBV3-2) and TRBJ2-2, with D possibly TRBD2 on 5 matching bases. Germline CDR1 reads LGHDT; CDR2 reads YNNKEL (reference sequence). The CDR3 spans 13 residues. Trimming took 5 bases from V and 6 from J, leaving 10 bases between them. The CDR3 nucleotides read TGTGCCAGCAGCAAATCCGGGGCCGGGGAGCTGTTTTTT. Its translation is CASSKSGAGELFF.

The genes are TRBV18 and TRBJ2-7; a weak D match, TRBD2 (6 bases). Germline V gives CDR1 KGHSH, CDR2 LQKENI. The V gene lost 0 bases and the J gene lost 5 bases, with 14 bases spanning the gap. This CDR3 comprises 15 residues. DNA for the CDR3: TGTGCCAGCTCACCACCGGGCGGGGTTTACCACGAGCAGTACTTC. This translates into CASSPPGGVYHEQYF.

This CDR3 is CASSREGVRSPLHF. The CDR3 bases are TGTGCCAGCAGTCGAGAAGGGGTACGATCACCCCTCCACTTT. This sequence joins TRBV27 and TRBJ1-6; a possible D gene is TRBD1 (5 bases). V gave up 5 bases and J gave up 10 bases, with 15 bases separating them. The germline V gene encodes CDR1 MNHEY and CDR2 SMNVEV (reference sequence). The CDR3 consists of 14 residues.

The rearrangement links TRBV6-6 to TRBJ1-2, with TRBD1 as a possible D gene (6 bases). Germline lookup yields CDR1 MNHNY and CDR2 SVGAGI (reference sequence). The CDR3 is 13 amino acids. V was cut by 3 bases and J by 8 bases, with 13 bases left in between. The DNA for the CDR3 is TGTGCCAGCAGTTATGAGGGGGTGAGGGGCTACACCTTC. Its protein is CASSYEGVRGYTF.